This T cell receptor beta chain comes out of a study of T cell responses to AZD1222 COVID-19 vaccine. Findings and caveats of the study: Elevations in Spike-specific TCR breadth and depth followed administration of two AZD1222 doses. Baseline seropositives among AZD1222 recipients totaled only 5 to 7.

Measured with immunoSEQ multiplex PCR; TCRdb has only the in-frame clones, and not every one. This table holds some 120,000 clones, approximately 90% found once. The length of the CDR3 is 15 residues. CDR1 KGHSH and CDR2 LQKENI come from the germline V gene. Trimming shortened V by 3 bases and J by 6 bases, and 17 bases separated the two germline ends. This clone was detected once. Its antigen is unknown. The rearrangement uses TRBV18 and TRBJ1-2; D unresolved. This sample comprised peripheral blood, obtained 28 days after the second AZD1222 dose. The receptor's source is an adult who received the AZD1222 COVID-19 vaccine. CDR3 DNA: TGTGCCAGCTCACCTGCTTTACAAGACGAGAATGGCTACACCTTC. It codes for CASSPALQDENGYTF.